This T cell receptor (beta chain) was profiled in a study of shared clonotypes between healthy human individuals. Study as a whole: The study used three CD4 naive, three CD4 memory, two CD8 naive and one CD8 memory plate per donor.

Per the germline V gene, CDR1 is MNHEY and CDR2 is SVGAGI. The CDR3 has 15 residues. V shed 6 bases and J 6 bases; nucleotides not matched to a gene: 7. Around 220 ng DNA, tens of thousands of T cell genomes, went into each sorted-subset replicate PCR. Sequencing was performed with immunoSEQ multiplex PCR; in TCRdb, only in-frame clones are kept and a portion is missing. The sample contains more than 1.2 million clones, about 98.5% of which appear only once. The sequencing sample was made of naive CD4+ T cells sorted from blood. Subset in this sample: CD45RA+ positively selected. The receptor comes from a man aged 25-45 years in good health. This chain uses TRBV6-5 with TRBJ2-2; the match to TRBD2 covers 10 bases. CDR3 DNA sequence: TGTGCCAGCAGGCCCTCTAGCGGGAGCCCCGGGGAGCTGTTTTTT. It is translated as CASRPSSGSPGELFF.